The source of this T cell receptor (beta chain) is a study of control samples from healthy donors and cancer patients. The data were produced by immunoSEQ multiplex PCR, yet TCRdb's version contains in-frame clones alone and is incomplete. The sample carries about 150,000 clones, just under 95% recorded once. CDR3 length: 13 amino acids. Germline loops: CDR1 KGHSH, CDR2 LQKENI. The V end lost 3 bases, the J end lost 9 bases, and 12 bases lay between the germline ends. Sequenced input: blood. This chain uses TRBV18 with TRBJ1-3, with D unresolved. The sequence came from a man in his forties or fifties in good health. The CDR3 DNA follows: TGTGCCAGCTCACCGAGAACCATGGGCACCATATATTTT. It encodes CASSPRTMGTIYF.